This record looks at one T cell receptor (beta chain) sequence and its context. As to treatment: randomized to nivolumab then ipilimumab (arm A) or the reverse (arm B). TCRdb's copy holds only in-frame clones and misses some; the assay was immunoSEQ multiplex PCR. The sample comprises about 32,000 clones, 82% of which are singletons, and under 20% rests with the top ten. The sample belongs to a study of sequential checkpoint blockade in melanoma. Looked up from germline, CDR1 is LNHNV and CDR2 is YYDKDF (reference sequence). J gave up 2 bases and V 6 bases, and 4 bases lay outside the gene matches. CDR3 length equals 16 residues.

The rearrangement uses TRBV15 and TRBJ2-3; 14 bases line up with TRBD2. This TCR was recovered from a human donor with melanoma. Source: CD8+ T cells sorted from blood (inferred from file names), taken from a patient given nivolumab and ipilimumab in sequence. CDR3 loop: CATSPGLAGDTDTQYF. Here the CDR3 DNA reads TGTGCCACCAGTCCGGGACTAGCGGGAGACACAGATACGCAGTATTTT.